These T cell receptor beta chains were read from a single sample in a study of blood T cell repertoires in COVID-19. Sequencing used immunoSEQ multiplex PCR; TCRdb keeps in-frame clones, though not all of them. The table lists about 81,000 clones, 85% of them singletons. Sequenced material: peripheral blood. Receptors were obtained from a woman in her 70s with acute or convalescent COVID-19. CDR3s include the opening cysteine and the closing phenylalanine or tryptophan. A D gene is named only where the DNA matches it firmly. Clone size, where shown, is once, few, many, or a class for clones that have expanded.

d_call: NA; clone_size: once; v_call: TRBV5-4; j_call: TRBJ2-2; cdr3_nt: TGTGCCAGCAGCTTGACCCAGGGGTGGGGCGGGGAGCTGTTTTTT; cdr3_aa: CASSLTQGWGGELFF
d_call: TRBD2; clone_size: NA; v_call: TRBV7-9; j_call: TRBJ2-3; cdr3_nt: TGTGCCAGCAGTATAGCGGGGGCCTTCACAGATACGCAGTATTTT; cdr3_aa: CASSIAGAFTDTQYF
d_call: NA; clone_size: NA; v_call: TRBV5-1; j_call: TRBJ1-2; cdr3_nt: TGCGCCAGCAGCTTGGCAGGGACTTATGGCTACACCTTC; cdr3_aa: CASSLAGTYGYTF
d_call: TRBD2; clone_size: NA; v_call: TRBV6-6; j_call: TRBJ2-5; cdr3_nt: TGTGCCAGCAGTGACCCGGGAGGAAAAACAGAGACCCAGTACTTC; cdr3_aa: CASSDPGGKTETQYF
d_call: NA; clone_size: NA; v_call: TRBV24-1; j_call: TRBJ2-3; cdr3_nt: TGTGCCACCAGTACGGCAGATACGCAGTATTTT; cdr3_aa: CATSTADTQYF
d_call: TRBD2; clone_size: NA; v_call: TRBV7-9; j_call: TRBJ2-1; cdr3_nt: TGTGCCAGCGTTCGAAGACTAGCGGGCCAAGGTGGGGCCAATGAGCAGTTCTTC; cdr3_aa: CASVRRLAGQGGANEQFF
d_call: NA; clone_size: NA; v_call: TRBV6-5; j_call: TRBJ2-1; cdr3_nt: TGTGCCAGCAGCCAAGCTCTAGCCTACAATGAGCAGTTCTTC; cdr3_aa: CASSQALAYNEQFF
d_call: NA; clone_size: NA; v_call: TRBV18; j_call: TRBJ2-1; cdr3_nt: TGTGCCAGCTCACCAACGATAGTTCCTGAGAATGAGCAGTTCTTC; cdr3_aa: CASSPTIVPENEQFF
d_call: TRBD2; clone_size: NA; v_call: TRBV18; j_call: TRBJ2-5; cdr3_nt: TGTGCCAGCTCACGGACTAGCGGAGAGCAAGAGACCCAGTACTTC; cdr3_aa: CASSRTSGEQETQYF
d_call: NA; clone_size: once; v_call: TRBV18; j_call: TRBJ2-1; cdr3_nt: TGTGCCAGCTCAGACAGGACGAGCTCCTACAATGAGCAGTTCTTC; cdr3_aa: CASSDRTSSYNEQFF
d_call: NA; clone_size: few; v_call: TRBV6-2/TRBV6-3; j_call: TRBJ1-5; cdr3_nt: TGTGCCAGCAGTTACGGTTTGCAGGGCACTTATCAGCCCCAGCATTTT; cdr3_aa: CASSYGLQGTYQPQHF
d_call: NA; clone_size: NA; v_call: TRBV7-2; j_call: TRBJ2-1; cdr3_nt: TGTGCCAGCAGCTTAGCCCCTATTAATGAGCAGTTCTTC; cdr3_aa: CASSLAPINEQFF
d_call: NA; clone_size: NA; v_call: TRBV27; j_call: TRBJ2-4; cdr3_nt: TGTGCCAGCAGATCAGGTTTTTATGCCAAAAACATTCAGTACTTC; cdr3_aa: CASRSGFYAKNIQYF
d_call: NA; clone_size: NA; v_call: TRBV28; j_call: TRBJ1-2; cdr3_nt: TGTGCCAGCAGTCGAGGGCCCTATGGCTACACCTTC; cdr3_aa: CASSRGPYGYTF
d_call: NA; clone_size: NA; v_call: TRBV9; j_call: TRBJ2-1; cdr3_nt: TGTGCCAGCACCAGGGCTACACTTTACAATGAGCAGTTCTTC; cdr3_aa: CASTRATLYNEQFF
d_call: NA; clone_size: few; v_call: TRBV10-3; j_call: TRBJ1-2; cdr3_nt: TGTGCCATCAACACAGTCTACTATGGCTACACCTTC; cdr3_aa: CAINTVYYGYTF
d_call: TRBD2; clone_size: once; v_call: TRBV27; j_call: TRBJ2-1; cdr3_nt: TGTGCCAGCAGTCCCGGGACTAGCGCCTACAATGAGCAGTTCTTC; cdr3_aa: CASSPGTSAYNEQFF